This TCR beta chain is drawn from a study of beta chain features in type 1 diabetes. cDNA synthesis used the whole RNA isolate, giving expressed TCRB sequences. Measured with immunoSEQ multiplex PCR; TCRdb has only the in-frame clones, and not every one. The top ten hold under 0.055% of the sample, which has about 350,000 clones, roughly a fifth seen once. Germline trimming cut 1 base from V and 5 bases from J; bases unmatched to any gene: 2. The length of the CDR3 is 14 residues. Germline assignment: CDR1 SGHNT and CDR2 YENEEA. In the case of this clone: Its matching antigen is unknown.

Study-level results: Cells with high TCR expression could be over-represented by cDNA sequencing.

This sequence was found in a woman aged 18-29 years in good health. The chain is built from TRBV11-3 and TRBJ2-1; 7 positions agree with TRBD1. The sample taken for sequencing was naive CD4+ T cells from blood. CDR3 in amino acids: CASSLGQGHNEQFF. The DNA of the CDR3 is TGTGCCAGCAGCTTAGGACAGGGACACAATGAGCAGTTCTTC.